Listed below are T cell receptor beta chains from one sample, sequenced in a study of blood T cell repertoires in COVID-19. Here immunoSEQ multiplex PCR was the method, and the copy in TCRdb shows in-frame clones only, minus some. The table includes under 150,000 clones, about three quarters detected once. The specimen sequenced was PBMCs or T cells enriched from blood (not recorded which). Receptors originate from a woman between 50 and 59 years old who had recovered from COVID-19. Each CDR3 is given with its conserved first and last residue. The D gene is left open where the match is weak. Clone size is stated in some rows and not others, as once, few, many or a class when expanded.

v_call	j_call	d_call	clone_size	cdr3_aa	cdr3_nt
TRBV5-4	TRBJ1-2	.	.	CASSLALPGVFYGYTF	TGTGCCAGCAGCTTGGCCCTTCCAGGGGTCTTTTATGGCTACACCTTC
TRBV27	TRBJ2-5	TRBD1	.	CASSLGDRGSSFQETQYF	TGTGCCAGCAGTTTAGGGGACAGGGGATCCTCTTTTCAAGAGACCCAGTACTTC
TRBV7-9	TRBJ1-5	TRBD1	.	CASSLGTGRNQPQHF	TGTGCCAGCAGCTTAGGGACAGGGCGGAATCAGCCCCAGCATTTT
TRBV10-3	TRBJ1-5	TRBD1	few	CAINSRGQDQPQHF	TGTGCCATCAACAGTAGGGGGCAGGATCAGCCCCAGCATTTT
TRBV12-3/TRBV12-4	TRBJ2-1	.	.	CASSLALVSEQFF	TGTGCCAGCAGTTTAGCGTTAGTCTCTGAGCAGTTCTTC
TRBV5-8	TRBJ2-1	TRBD1	.	CASSLVKGTGSYNEQFF	TGTGCCAGCAGCTTGGTAAAGGGGACAGGCTCCTACAATGAGCAGTTCTTC
TRBV27	TRBJ1-5	.	.	CASSLVRSNQPQHF	TGTGCCAGCAGTTTAGTCAGGAGCAATCAGCCCCAGCATTTT
TRBV11-3	TRBJ2-1	TRBD2	.	CASSRTSGGLYNEQFF	TGTGCCAGCAGCAGGACTAGCGGGGGCCTCTACAATGAGCAGTTCTTC
TRBV28	TRBJ1-5	TRBD1	.	CASSRGSQPQHF	TGTGCCAGCAGCAGGGGGAGTCAGCCCCAGCATTTT
TRBV7-3	TRBJ2-7	TRBD1	.	CASSRTGGYEQYF	TGTGCCAGCAGCCGGACAGGGGGCTACGAGCAGTACTTC
TRBV12-5	TRBJ1-5	.	.	CASGFLSNQPQHF	TGTGCTAGTGGTTTTTTAAGCAATCAGCCCCAGCATTTT
TRBV3-1/TRBV3-2	TRBJ2-5	TRBD2	.	CASSPLASQETQYF	TGTGCCAGCAGCCCACTAGCGTCTCAAGAGACCCAGTACTTC
TRBV6-2/TRBV6-3	TRBJ1-6	TRBD1	few	CASSVSGTGYNSPLHF	TGTGCCAGCAGCGTCTCCGGGACAGGCTATAATTCACCCCTCCACTTT
TRBV4-1	TRBJ1-4	TRBD1	.	CASSPATGGLYATNEKLFF	TGCGCCAGCAGCCCAGCTACAGGGGGCCTATATGCAACTAATGAAAAACTGTTTTTT
TRBV30	TRBJ1-6	.	few	CAWSMGGPDNSPLHF	TGTGCCTGGAGTATGGGGGGGCCGGATAATTCACCCCTCCACTTT
TRBV28	TRBJ1-4	.	.	CAYKQEGPRCEKLFF	TGTGCTTACAAACAAGAGGGTCCGAGATGCGAAAAACTGTTTTTT
TRBV13	TRBJ1-5	.	.	CASSRGDNNQPQHF	TGTGCCAGCAGCCGGGGGGACAACAATCAGCCCCAGCATTTT
TRBV10-2	TRBJ1-2	TRBD1	.	CASRGDRGDYGYTF	TGCGCCAGCCGCGGGGACAGGGGGGACTATGGCTACACCTTC
TRBV11-2	TRBJ1-1	.	many	CASSRIGLLNTEAFF	TGTGCCAGCAGCAGAATTGGACTCCTGAACACTGAAGCTTTCTTT
TRBV5-5	TRBJ2-4	.	.	CASSLFGAKNIQYF	TGTGCCAGCAGCTTGTTCGGGGCCAAAAACATTCAGTACTTC
TRBV28	TRBJ2-1	TRBD2	.	CASSSSGITEQFF	TGTGCCAGCAGCTCTAGCGGGATCACTGAGCAGTTCTTC
TRBV7-3	TRBJ2-1	TRBD1	.	CASSSQTGGSYNEQFF	TGTGCCAGCAGCTCACAGACAGGGGGCTCCTACAATGAGCAGTTCTTC
TRBV2	TRBJ2-1	TRBD2	.	CASSGRGTSGRPNEQFF	TGTGCCAGCAGTGGAAGGGGGACTAGCGGGAGGCCCAATGAGCAGTTCTTC
TRBV7-3	TRBJ1-1	TRBD1	once	CASSMGQGNTEAFF	TGTGCCAGCAGTATGGGACAGGGGAACACTGAAGCTTTCTTT
TRBV7-9	TRBJ1-3	.	.	CASASRFFGNTIYF	TGTGCCAGCGCCTCGAGGTTCTTTGGAAACACCATATATTTT
TRBV4-1	TRBJ2-6	.	.	CASSQMSGPGANVLTF	TGCGCCAGCAGCCAAATGTCTGGGCCTGGGGCCAACGTCCTGACTTTC
TRBV5-1	TRBJ2-7	TRBD2	.	CASSLLAGSYEQYF	TGCGCCAGCAGCTTGTTAGCGGGCTCCTACGAGCAGTACTTC
TRBV9	TRBJ2-5	.	.	CASSVAAGKRETQYF	TGTGCCAGCAGCGTAGCTGCAGGGAAAAGAGAGACCCAGTACTTC
TRBV19	TRBJ1-5	.	.	CASSMGGRMNQPQHF	TGTGCCAGTAGTATGGGGGGGCGAATGAATCAGCCCCAGCATTTT
TRBV6-2/TRBV6-3	TRBJ2-5	TRBD2	once	CASSWTSGVSRETQYF	TGTGCCAGCAGTTGGACTAGCGGCGTCTCTCGGGAGACCCAGTACTTC
TRBV7-8	TRBJ2-5	TRBD2	few	CASSYGLAGYQETQYF	TGTGCCAGCAGCTACGGACTAGCGGGATACCAAGAGACCCAGTACTTC
TRBV4-1	TRBJ1-2	TRBD1	.	CASSLRQGAYYGYTF	TGCGCCAGCAGCCTACGACAGGGGGCGTACTATGGCTACACCTTC
TRBV7-8	TRBJ2-1	.	.	CASTPPARVSSYNEQFF	TGTGCCAGCACCCCTCCGGCGCGGGTAAGCTCCTACAATGAGCAGTTCTTC
TRBV12-3/TRBV12-4	TRBJ1-5	.	many	CASSFAGNQPQHF	TGTGCCAGCAGTTTTGCGGGAAATCAGCCCCAGCATTTT
TRBV29-1	TRBJ2-1	.	.	CSVEDRWEIYNEQFF	TGCAGCGTTGAAGATCGGTGGGAGATTTACAATGAGCAGTTCTTC
TRBV19	TRBJ1-6	TRBD1	.	CASSTREGAGSPLHF	TGTGCCAGCAGTACCCGTGAGGGGGCAGGTTCACCCCTCCACTTT
TRBV4-2	TRBJ2-3	TRBD2	few	CASSQDGPSGSTDTQYF	TGTGCCAGCAGCCAAGATGGGCCTAGCGGGAGCACAGATACGCAGTATTTT
TRBV11-2	TRBJ1-6	TRBD1	.	CASSFQPGQFNSPLHF	TGTGCCAGCAGCTTCCAACCGGGACAGTTTAATTCACCCCTCCACTTT
TRBV7-7	TRBJ2-1	TRBD1	.	CASSFGTGDYNEQFF	TGTGCTAGCAGCTTTGGGACAGGAGACTACAATGAGCAGTTCTTC
TRBV5-4	TRBJ1-1	TRBD1	once	CASSASPTGGTEAFF	TGTGCCAGCAGCGCTTCACCAACAGGGGGCACTGAAGCTTTCTTT
TRBV9	TRBJ1-5	.	.	CASSRGEDLGNQPQHF	TGTGCCAGCAGCCGCGGGGAGGACCTAGGCAATCAGCCCCAGCATTTT
TRBV12-3/TRBV12-4	TRBJ1-1	.	.	CASSFGPEAFF	TGTGCCAGCAGTTTTGGGCCAGAGGCTTTCTTT
TRBV29-1	TRBJ2-1	TRBD2	.	CSVEDTGGSSYNEQFF	TGCAGCGTTGAAGACACGGGGGGGAGCTCCTACAATGAGCAGTTCTTC